This is a list of T cell receptor beta chains from one sample in a study of T cells in Graves' hyperthyroidism and ophthalmopathy. TCRdb re-called the multiplex PCR reads with MiXCR, one entry per CDR3 protein. The sample holds about 400,000 distinct CDR3 sequences; roughly an eighth are singletons and the top ten take 5.3%. Sequenced sample: blood. These receptors originate from a woman aged 18-29 years with Graves' hyperthyroidism. Each CDR3 is given with its conserved first and last residue. A D gene is named only where the DNA matches it firmly. Size values are once, few and many counts, or a class for expanded clones, and some rows have none.

v_gene: TRBV19
abundance: -
d_gene: -
j_gene: TRBJ2-7
CDR3aa: CASSIGGRSYEQYF
CDR3nt: TGTGCCAGTAGTATAGGTGGCCGTTCCTACGAGCAGTACTTC

v_gene: TRBV12-3/TRBV12-4
abundance: many
d_gene: -
j_gene: TRBJ2-3
CDR3aa: CASSTSGLVDTQYF
CDR3nt: TGTGCCAGCAGTACCAGCGGGCTCGTGGATACGCAGTATTTT

v_gene: TRBV4-3
abundance: -
d_gene: -
j_gene: TRBJ1-1
CDR3aa: CASSQAFDSGDTEAFF
CDR3nt: TGCGCCAGCAGCCAAGCCTTTGATTCCGGGGACACTGAAGCTTTCTTT

v_gene: TRBV27
abundance: -
d_gene: TRBD2
j_gene: TRBJ2-1
CDR3aa: CASSFAGGLMDEQFF
CDR3nt: TGTGCCAGCAGTTTCGCGGGAGGGCTCATGGATGAGCAGTTCTTC

v_gene: TRBV6-6
abundance: many
d_gene: -
j_gene: TRBJ2-1
CDR3aa: CASSYQGNEQFF
CDR3nt: TGTGCCAGCAGTTATCAAGGGAACGAGCAGTTCTTC

v_gene: TRBV2
abundance: many
d_gene: -
j_gene: TRBJ2-2
CDR3aa: CASRGSLFRGFGELFF
CDR3nt: TGTGCCAGCAGGGGGAGTTTATTTCGAGGGTTCGGGGAGCTGTTTTTT

v_gene: TRBV2
abundance: many
d_gene: TRBD1
j_gene: TRBJ1-2
CDR3aa: CASRDRGDYGYTF
CDR3nt: TGTGCCAGCAGAGACAGGGGGGACTATGGCTACACCTTC

v_gene: TRBV9
abundance: -
d_gene: TRBD2
j_gene: TRBJ2-1
CDR3aa: CASSRSLAGNDEQFF
CDR3nt: TGTGCCAGCAGTCGATCCCTAGCGGGGAACGATGAGCAGTTCTTC

v_gene: TRBV5-5
abundance: -
d_gene: -
j_gene: TRBJ1-6
CDR3aa: CASSFGWTEGSPLHF
CDR3nt: TGTGCCAGCAGCTTCGGTTGGACAGAAGGTTCACCCCTCCACTTT

v_gene: TRBV27
abundance: many
d_gene: -
j_gene: TRBJ1-5
CDR3aa: CASSLSEFSTQHF
CDR3nt: TGTGCCAGCAGTTTATCGGAATTCTCGACCCAGCATTTT

v_gene: TRBV7-3
abundance: many
d_gene: -
j_gene: TRBJ2-3
CDR3aa: CASSHHSQGWGGTDTQYF
CDR3nt: TGTGCCAGCAGCCACCACTCTCAAGGGTGGGGTGGCACAGATACGCAGTATTTT

v_gene: TRBV15
abundance: -
d_gene: -
j_gene: TRBJ1-5
CDR3aa: CATSRERDNQPQHF
CDR3nt: TGTGCCACCAGCAGAGAACGGGACAATCAGCCCCAGCATTTT

v_gene: TRBV28
abundance: -
d_gene: -
j_gene: TRBJ2-1
CDR3aa: CVSSFSGAGNEQFF
CDR3nt: TGTGTCAGCAGTTTTTCAGGGGCCGGTAATGAGCAGTTCTTC

v_gene: TRBV6-2/TRBV6-3
abundance: -
d_gene: TRBD1
j_gene: TRBJ1-5
CDR3aa: CASSAPRDRDGQPQHF
CDR3nt: TGTGCCAGCAGTGCACCTCGGGACAGGGACGGACAGCCCCAGCATTTT

v_gene: TRBV24-1
abundance: -
d_gene: -
j_gene: TRBJ2-1
CDR3aa: CATSDSARRRNEQFF
CDR3nt: TGTGCCACCAGTGATTCCGCCCGGCGTCGTAATGAGCAGTTCTTC

v_gene: TRBV4-3
abundance: -
d_gene: -
j_gene: TRBJ2-7
CDR3aa: CASSQGWQAEQYF
CDR3nt: TGCGCCAGCAGCCAAGGATGGCAGGCCGAGCAGTACTTC

v_gene: TRBV11-3
abundance: many
d_gene: -
j_gene: TRBJ2-2
CDR3aa: CASSLGQGETGELFF
CDR3nt: TGTGCCAGCAGCTTAGGCCAGGGAGAAACCGGGGAGCTGTTTTTT

v_gene: TRBV5-4
abundance: -
d_gene: TRBD1
j_gene: TRBJ2-1
CDR3aa: CASSSGQPSRYEQFF
CDR3nt: TGTGCCAGCAGCTCGGGACAGCCTAGTAGGTATGAGCAGTTCTTC

v_gene: TRBV30
abundance: many
d_gene: -
j_gene: TRBJ2-1
CDR3aa: CAWSASWNSYNEQFF
CDR3nt: TGTGCCTGGAGTGCCTCCTGGAATTCCTACAATGAGCAGTTCTTC

v_gene: TRBV12-3/TRBV12-4
abundance: many
d_gene: -
j_gene: TRBJ1-2
CDR3aa: CASRAGIKGYTF
CDR3nt: TGTGCCAGCAGGGCCGGGATTAAGGGCTACACCTTC

v_gene: TRBV7-9
abundance: many
d_gene: TRBD2
j_gene: TRBJ2-1
CDR3aa: CASINGLAGSANEQFF
CDR3nt: TGTGCCAGCATCAATGGACTAGCGGGATCGGCCAATGAGCAGTTCTTC

v_gene: TRBV20-1
abundance: -
d_gene: TRBD2
j_gene: TRBJ2-5
CDR3aa: CSGGGVTQETQYF
CDR3nt: TGCAGTGGGGGGGGAGTAACCCAAGAGACCCAGTACTTC

v_gene: TRBV5-8
abundance: -
d_gene: TRBD2
j_gene: TRBJ2-2
CDR3aa: CASRPGTSGRSGELFF
CDR3nt: TGTGCCAGCCGTCCCGGGACTAGCGGGAGATCCGGGGAGCTGTTTTTT

v_gene: TRBV20-1
abundance: many
d_gene: -
j_gene: TRBJ2-7
CDR3aa: CSARDYGTTYEQYF
CDR3nt: TGCAGTGCTAGAGATTACGGGACCACCTACGAGCAGTACTTC

v_gene: TRBV12-3/TRBV12-4
abundance: many
d_gene: -
j_gene: TRBJ1-2
CDR3aa: CASSFRYYGYTF
CDR3nt: TGTGCCAGCAGTTTCCGTTACTATGGCTACACCTTC

v_gene: TRBV27
abundance: -
d_gene: TRBD1
j_gene: TRBJ2-7
CDR3aa: CASRHRDRGYEQYF
CDR3nt: TGTGCCAGCAGACACCGGGACAGGGGCTACGAGCAGTACTTC

v_gene: TRBV7-3
abundance: many
d_gene: -
j_gene: TRBJ2-3
CDR3aa: CASSLRGWGTDTQYF
CDR3nt: TGTGCCAGCAGCTTACGGGGCTGGGGCACAGATACGCAGTATTTT

v_gene: TRBV6-5
abundance: -
d_gene: -
j_gene: TRBJ2-1
CDR3aa: CASSYPGSGVRREQFF
CDR3nt: TGTGCCAGCAGTTACCCGGGATCCGGGGTCCGCCGGGAGCAGTTCTTC

v_gene: TRBV6-1
abundance: -
d_gene: -
j_gene: TRBJ2-7
CDR3aa: CASSEGAGSSYEQYF
CDR3nt: TGTGCCAGCAGTGAAGGTGCCGGAAGCTCCTACGAGCAGTACTTC

v_gene: TRBV5-1
abundance: many
d_gene: TRBD1
j_gene: TRBJ2-7
CDR3aa: CASSTDRPGWGEQYF
CDR3nt: TGCGCCAGCAGCACGGACAGGCCCGGTTGGGGCGAGCAGTACTTC

v_gene: TRBV28
abundance: many
d_gene: -
j_gene: TRBJ2-7
CDR3aa: CASSLSRGTYEQYF
CDR3nt: TGTGCCAGCAGTTTATCGCGGGGGACATACGAGCAGTACTTC

v_gene: TRBV6-1
abundance: few
d_gene: -
j_gene: TRBJ1-3
CDR3aa: CASSALRNTIYF
CDR3nt: TGTGCCAGCAGTGCCCTACGAAACACCATATATTTT

v_gene: TRBV11-1
abundance: many
d_gene: TRBD1
j_gene: TRBJ1-1
CDR3aa: CASSLLTGGPNTEAFF
CDR3nt: TGTGCCAGCAGCTTACTGACAGGGGGCCCGAACACTGAAGCTTTCTTT

v_gene: TRBV6-1
abundance: -
d_gene: TRBD1
j_gene: TRBJ2-1
CDR3aa: CASRRTGSVSYNEQFF
CDR3nt: TGTGCCAGCAGAAGGACAGGTTCGGTCTCCTACAATGAGCAGTTCTTC

v_gene: TRBV20-1
abundance: many
d_gene: TRBD2
j_gene: TRBJ2-1
CDR3aa: CSAPNRAGGPRREQFF
CDR3nt: TGCAGTGCCCCCAATCGGGCGGGAGGGCCAAGACGGGAGCAGTTCTTC

v_gene: TRBV20-1
abundance: many
d_gene: TRBD1
j_gene: TRBJ1-2
CDR3aa: CSARGSGGGYTF
CDR3nt: TGCAGTGCTAGAGGTTCAGGGGGGGGCTACACCTTC

v_gene: TRBV28
abundance: many
d_gene: TRBD2
j_gene: TRBJ2-7
CDR3aa: CASSLSAAGGGEQYF
CDR3nt: TGTGCCAGCAGTTTATCGGCGGCGGGAGGCGGCGAGCAGTACTTC